This T cell receptor beta chain was observed in a study of glioma-infiltrating T cells. General study points: Tissue and blood shared very few CDR3 sequences. Tissue-blood divergence was below expectation in non-neoplastic patients, above in gliomas.

TCR alpha and beta CDR3 regions were amplified from RNA using iRepertoire nested multiplex PCR. One-step reverse transcription and amplification started from roughly 100-400 ng of tissue mRNA or PBMC total RNA. TCRdb independently ran MiXCR on the multiplex PCR reads; one entry per CDR3 protein. The data hold 100,000 to 150,000 distinct CDR3 sequences, with roughly 23% observed a single time. With regard to this clonotype: Its antigen is as yet unknown. This may arise from a read error, as a much more abundant clone is one base away.

Germline V gives CDR1 LGHNA, CDR2 YSLEER. With V trimmed by 5 bases and J by 8 bases, 8 bases remained unmatched. The CDR3 length is 14 residues. This chain uses TRBV4-3 with TRBJ2-1, with 8 bases that match TRBD1. The TCR comes from a human donor with low-grade glioma or glioblastoma, undergoing nonglioma brain surgery, or in good health (not recorded which). Sample: glioma tissue, nonneoplastic brain tissue, or PBMCs (not recorded which). The CDR3 reads CASSDRTGSYEQFF. In DNA, the CDR3 is TGCGCCAGCAGCGACCGGACAGGGAGCTATGAGCAGTTCTTC.